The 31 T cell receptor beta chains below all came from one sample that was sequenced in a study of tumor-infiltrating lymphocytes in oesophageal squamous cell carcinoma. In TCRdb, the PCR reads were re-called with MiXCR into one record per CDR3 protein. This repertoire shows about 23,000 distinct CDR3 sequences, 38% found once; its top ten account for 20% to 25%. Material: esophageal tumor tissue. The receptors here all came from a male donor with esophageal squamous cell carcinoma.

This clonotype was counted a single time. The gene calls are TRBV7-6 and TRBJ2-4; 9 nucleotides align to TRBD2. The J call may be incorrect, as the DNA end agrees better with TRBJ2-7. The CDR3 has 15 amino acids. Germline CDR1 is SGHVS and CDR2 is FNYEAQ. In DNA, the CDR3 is TGTGCCAGCAGCCCCCTAGCGGGATGCTCCTACGAGCAGTACTTC. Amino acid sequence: CASSPLAGCSYEQYF.

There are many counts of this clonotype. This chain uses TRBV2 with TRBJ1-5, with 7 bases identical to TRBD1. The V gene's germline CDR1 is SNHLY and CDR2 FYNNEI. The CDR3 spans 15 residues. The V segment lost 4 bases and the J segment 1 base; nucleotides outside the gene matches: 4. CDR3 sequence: CASSVGQASNQPQHF. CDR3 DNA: TGTGCCAGCAGTGTAGGACAGGCCAGCAATCAGCCCCAGCATTTT.

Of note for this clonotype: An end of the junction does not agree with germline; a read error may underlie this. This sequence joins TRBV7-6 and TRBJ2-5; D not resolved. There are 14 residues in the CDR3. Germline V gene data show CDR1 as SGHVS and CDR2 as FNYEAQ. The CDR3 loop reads CASSSGSGEEIQYF. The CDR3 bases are TGTGCCAGCAGCTCCGGGTCAGGAGAGGAGATCCAGTACTTC.

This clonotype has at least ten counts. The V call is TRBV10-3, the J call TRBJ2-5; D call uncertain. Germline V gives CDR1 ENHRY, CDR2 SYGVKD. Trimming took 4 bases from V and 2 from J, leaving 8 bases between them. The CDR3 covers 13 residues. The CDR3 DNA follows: TGTGCCATCAGTGCAAGGCTACAAGAGACCCAGTACTTC. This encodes CAISARLQETQYF.

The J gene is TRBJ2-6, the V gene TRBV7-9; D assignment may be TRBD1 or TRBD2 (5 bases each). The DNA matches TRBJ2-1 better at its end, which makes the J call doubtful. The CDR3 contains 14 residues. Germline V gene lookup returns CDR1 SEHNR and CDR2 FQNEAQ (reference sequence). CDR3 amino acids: CASSFRDQNDEQFF. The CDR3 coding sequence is TGTGCCAGCAGCTTCCGGGACCAAAACGATGAGCAGTTCTTC.

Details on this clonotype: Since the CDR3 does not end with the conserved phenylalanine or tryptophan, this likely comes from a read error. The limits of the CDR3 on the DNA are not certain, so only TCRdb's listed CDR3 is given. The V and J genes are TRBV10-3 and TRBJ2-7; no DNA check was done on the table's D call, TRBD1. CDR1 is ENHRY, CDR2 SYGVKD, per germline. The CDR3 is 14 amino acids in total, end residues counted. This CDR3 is CATLGQGNGYTFGS.

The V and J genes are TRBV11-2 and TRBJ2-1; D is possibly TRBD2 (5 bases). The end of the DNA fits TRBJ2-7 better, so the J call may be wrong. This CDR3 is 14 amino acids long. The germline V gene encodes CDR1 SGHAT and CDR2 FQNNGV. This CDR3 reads CASSLGSANNEQYF. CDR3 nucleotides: TGTGCCAGCAGCTTAGGTAGCGCGAACAATGAGCAGTACTTC.

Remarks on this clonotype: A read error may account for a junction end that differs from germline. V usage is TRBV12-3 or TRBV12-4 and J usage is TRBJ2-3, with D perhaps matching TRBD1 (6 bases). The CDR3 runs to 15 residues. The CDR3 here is CASSSGQFYNSPLHF. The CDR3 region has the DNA TGTGCCAGCAGTTCAGGACAGTTCTATAATTCACCCCTCCACTTC.

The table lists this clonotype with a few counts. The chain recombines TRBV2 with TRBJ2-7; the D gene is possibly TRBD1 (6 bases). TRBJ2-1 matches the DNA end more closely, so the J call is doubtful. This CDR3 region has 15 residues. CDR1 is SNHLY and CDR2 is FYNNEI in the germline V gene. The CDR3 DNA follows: TGTGCCAGCAGGGCTACAGGGTCCCCGAACAATGAGCAGTTCTTC. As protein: CASRATGSPNNEQFF.

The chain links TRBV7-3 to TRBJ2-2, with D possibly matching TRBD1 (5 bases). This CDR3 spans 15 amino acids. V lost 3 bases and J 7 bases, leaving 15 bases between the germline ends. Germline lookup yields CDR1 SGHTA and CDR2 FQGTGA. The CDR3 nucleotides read TGTGCCAGCAGCTTCGGCACAGGTGGAAACGGGGAGCTGTTTTTT. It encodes CASSFGTGGNGELFF. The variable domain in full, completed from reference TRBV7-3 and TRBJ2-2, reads GAGVSQTPSNKVTEKGKYVELRCDPISGHTALYWYRQSLGQGPEFLIYFQGTGAADDSGLPNDRFFAVRPEGSVSTLKIQRTERGDSAVYLCASSFGTGGNGELFFGEGSRLTVL.

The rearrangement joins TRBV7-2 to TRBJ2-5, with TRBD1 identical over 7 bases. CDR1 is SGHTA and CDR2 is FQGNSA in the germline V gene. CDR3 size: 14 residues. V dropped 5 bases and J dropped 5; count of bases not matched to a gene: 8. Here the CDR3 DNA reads TGTGCCAGCAGCCGCGACAGGGTCGGGGAGACCCAGTACTTC. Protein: CASSRDRVGETQYF.

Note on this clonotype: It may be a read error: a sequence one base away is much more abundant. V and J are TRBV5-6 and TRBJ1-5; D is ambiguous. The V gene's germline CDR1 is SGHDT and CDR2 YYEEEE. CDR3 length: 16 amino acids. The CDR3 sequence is CASNLAGWQSNQPQHF. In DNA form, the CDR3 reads TGTGCCAGCAACTTGGCCGGCTGGCAATCGAATCAGCCCCAGCATTTT.

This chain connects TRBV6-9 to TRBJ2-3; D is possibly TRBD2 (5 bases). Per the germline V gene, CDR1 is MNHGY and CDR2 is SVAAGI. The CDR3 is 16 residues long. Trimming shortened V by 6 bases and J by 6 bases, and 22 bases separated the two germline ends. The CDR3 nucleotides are TGTGCCAGCAGGGTCGGGCTAGCTGTTCGACGGGATACGCAGTATTTT. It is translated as CASRVGLAVRRDTQYF.

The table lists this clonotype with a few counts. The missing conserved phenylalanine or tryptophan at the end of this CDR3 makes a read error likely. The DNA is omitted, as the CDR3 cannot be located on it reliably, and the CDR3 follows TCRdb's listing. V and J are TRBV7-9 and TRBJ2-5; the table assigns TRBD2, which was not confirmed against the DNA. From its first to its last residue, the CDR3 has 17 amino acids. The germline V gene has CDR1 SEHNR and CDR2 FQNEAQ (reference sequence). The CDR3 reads CASSLELGFVEPLHFGN.

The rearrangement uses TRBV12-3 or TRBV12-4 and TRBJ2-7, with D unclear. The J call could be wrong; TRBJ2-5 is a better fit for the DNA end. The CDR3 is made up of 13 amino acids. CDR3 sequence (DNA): TGTGCCAGCAGTTCCTCCGCTGGGGAGACCCAGTACTTC. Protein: CASSSSAGETQYF.

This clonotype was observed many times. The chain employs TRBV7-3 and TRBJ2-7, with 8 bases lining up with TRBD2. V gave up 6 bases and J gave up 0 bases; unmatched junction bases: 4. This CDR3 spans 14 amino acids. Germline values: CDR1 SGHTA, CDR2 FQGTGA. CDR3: CASRPSGGSYEQYF. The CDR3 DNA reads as TGTGCCAGCAGACCCAGCGGGGGCTCCTACGAGCAGTACTTC.

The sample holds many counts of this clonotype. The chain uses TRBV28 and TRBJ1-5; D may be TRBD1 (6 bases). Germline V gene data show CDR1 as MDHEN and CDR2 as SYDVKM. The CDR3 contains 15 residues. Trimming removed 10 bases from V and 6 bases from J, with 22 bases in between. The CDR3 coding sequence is TGTGCCACCCAAACCCTAACAGGGAGGGGTCAGCCCCAGCATTTT. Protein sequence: CATQTLTGRGQPQHF.

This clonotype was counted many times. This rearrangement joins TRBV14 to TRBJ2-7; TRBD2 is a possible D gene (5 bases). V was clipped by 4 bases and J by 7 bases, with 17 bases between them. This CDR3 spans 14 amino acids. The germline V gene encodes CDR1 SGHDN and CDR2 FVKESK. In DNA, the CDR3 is TGTGCCAGCAGCCTACGAATGAGGAGAGGGGAGCAGTACTTC. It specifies CASSLRMRRGEQYF.

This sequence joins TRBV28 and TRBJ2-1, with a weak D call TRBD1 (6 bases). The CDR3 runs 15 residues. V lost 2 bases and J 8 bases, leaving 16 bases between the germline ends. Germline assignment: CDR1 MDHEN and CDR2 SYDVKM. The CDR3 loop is CASSLNPGTSDEQFF. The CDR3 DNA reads TGTGCCAGCAGTTTAAACCCGGGGACAAGTGATGAGCAGTTCTTC.

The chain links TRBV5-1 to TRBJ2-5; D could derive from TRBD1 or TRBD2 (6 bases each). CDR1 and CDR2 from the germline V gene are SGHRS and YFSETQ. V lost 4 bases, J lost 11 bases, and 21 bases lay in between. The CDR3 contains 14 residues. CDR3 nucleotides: TGCGCCAGCAGCAGGAGGGGGGAATACAATGAGCAGTACTTC. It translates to CASSRRGEYNEQYF.

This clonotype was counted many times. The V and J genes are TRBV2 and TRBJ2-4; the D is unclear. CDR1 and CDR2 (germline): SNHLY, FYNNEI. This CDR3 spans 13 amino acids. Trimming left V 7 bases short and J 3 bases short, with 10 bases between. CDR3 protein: CASNSDYKNIQYF. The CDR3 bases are TGTGCCAGCAACTCCGATTACAAAAACATTCAGTACTTC. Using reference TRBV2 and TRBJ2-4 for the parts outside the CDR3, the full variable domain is EPEVTQTPSHQVTQMGQEVILRCVPISNHLYFYWYRQILGQKVEFLVSFYNNEISEKSEIFDDQFSVERPDGSNFTLKIRSTKLEDSAMYFCASNSDYKNIQYFGAGTRLSVL.

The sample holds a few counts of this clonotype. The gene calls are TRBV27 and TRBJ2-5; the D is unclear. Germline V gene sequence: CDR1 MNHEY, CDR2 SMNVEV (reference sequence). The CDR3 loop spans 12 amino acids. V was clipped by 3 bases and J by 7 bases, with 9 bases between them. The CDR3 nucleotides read TGTGCCAGCAGTTTGGACGTTGGGACCCAGTACTTC. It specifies CASSLDVGTQYF.

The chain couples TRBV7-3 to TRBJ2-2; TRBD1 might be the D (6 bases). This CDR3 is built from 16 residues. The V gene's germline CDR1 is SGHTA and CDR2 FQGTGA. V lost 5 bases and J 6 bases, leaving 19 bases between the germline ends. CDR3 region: CASSQDRLTVSGELFF. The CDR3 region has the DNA TGTGCCAGCAGCCAAGACAGGCTAACCGTTTCCGGGGAGCTGTTTTTT.

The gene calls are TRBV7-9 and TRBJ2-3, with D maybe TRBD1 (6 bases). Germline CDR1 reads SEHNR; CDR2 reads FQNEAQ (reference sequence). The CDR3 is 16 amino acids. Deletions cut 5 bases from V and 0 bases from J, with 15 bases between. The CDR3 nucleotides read TGTGCCAGCAGCCACCTTGGGGACACTAGCACAGATACGCAGTATTTT. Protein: CASSHLGDTSTDTQYF.

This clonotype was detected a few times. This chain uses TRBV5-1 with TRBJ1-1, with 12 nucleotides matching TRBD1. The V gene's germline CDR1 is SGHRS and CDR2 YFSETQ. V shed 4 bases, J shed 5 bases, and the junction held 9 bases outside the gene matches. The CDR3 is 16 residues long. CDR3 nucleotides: TGCGCCAGCAGCCCGGGGACAGGGGGCGCCGGAACTGAAGCTTTCTTT. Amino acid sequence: CASSPGTGGAGTEAFF.

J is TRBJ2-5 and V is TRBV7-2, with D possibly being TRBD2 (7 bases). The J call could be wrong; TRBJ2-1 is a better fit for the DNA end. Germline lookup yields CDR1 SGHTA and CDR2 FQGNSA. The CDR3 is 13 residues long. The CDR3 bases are TGTGCCAGCAGCGCTGTTGGGGGGGGCGAGCAGTTCTTC. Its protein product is CASSAVGGGEQFF.

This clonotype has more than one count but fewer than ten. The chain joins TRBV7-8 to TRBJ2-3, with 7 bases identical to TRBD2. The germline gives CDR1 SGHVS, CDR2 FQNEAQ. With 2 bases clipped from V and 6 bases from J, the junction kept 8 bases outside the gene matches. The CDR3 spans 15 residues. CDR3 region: CASSLLTSRHDTQYF. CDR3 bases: TGTGCCAGCAGCTTACTGACTAGCCGGCACGATACGCAGTATTTT.

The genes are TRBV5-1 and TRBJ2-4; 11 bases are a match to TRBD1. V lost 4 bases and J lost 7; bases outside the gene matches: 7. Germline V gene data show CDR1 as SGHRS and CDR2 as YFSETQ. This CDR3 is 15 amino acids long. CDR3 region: CASSLGTGGMNIQYF. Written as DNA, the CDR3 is TGCGCCAGCAGCCTAGGGACAGGGGGAATGAACATTCAGTACTTC. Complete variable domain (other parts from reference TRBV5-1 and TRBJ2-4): KAGVTQTPRYLIKTRGQQVTLSCSPISGHRSVSWYQQTPGQGLQFLFEYFSETQRNKGNFPGRFSGRQFSNSRSEMNVSTLELGDSALYLCASSLGTGGMNIQYFGAGTRLSVL.

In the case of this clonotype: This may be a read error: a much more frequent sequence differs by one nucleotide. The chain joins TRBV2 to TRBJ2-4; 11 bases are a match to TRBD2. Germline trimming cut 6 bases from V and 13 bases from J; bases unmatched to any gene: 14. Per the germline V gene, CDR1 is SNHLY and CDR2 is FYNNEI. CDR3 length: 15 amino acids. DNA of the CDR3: TGTGCCAGCAGAGAAACTAGCGGGGGATACAATGAGCAGTACTTC. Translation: CASRETSGGYNEQYF.

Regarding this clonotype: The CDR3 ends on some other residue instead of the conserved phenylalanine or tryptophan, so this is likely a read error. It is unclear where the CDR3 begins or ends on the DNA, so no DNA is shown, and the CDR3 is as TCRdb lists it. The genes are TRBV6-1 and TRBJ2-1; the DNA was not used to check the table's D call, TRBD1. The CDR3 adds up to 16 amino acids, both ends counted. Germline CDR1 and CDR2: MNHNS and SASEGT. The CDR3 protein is CASSSDRPYSPLHFGN.

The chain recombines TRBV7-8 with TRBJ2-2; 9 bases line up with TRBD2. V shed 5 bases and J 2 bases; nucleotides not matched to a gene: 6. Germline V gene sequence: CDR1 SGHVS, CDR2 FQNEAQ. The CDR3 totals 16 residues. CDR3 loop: CASSPLAGFNTGELFF. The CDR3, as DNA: TGTGCCAGCAGCCCTCTAGCGGGATTCAACACCGGGGAGCTGTTTTTT. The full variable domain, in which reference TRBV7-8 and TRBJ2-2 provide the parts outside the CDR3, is GAGVSQSPRYKVAKRGQDVALRCDPISGHVSLFWYQQALGQGPEFLTYFQNEAQLDKSGLPSDRFFAERPEGSVSTLKIQRTQQEDSAVYLCASSPLAGFNTGELFFGEGSRLTVL.